This T cell receptor (beta chain) was retrieved from a study of identical twins. Notes on the study in general: Insertion counts were lower in abundant cord blood beta clonotypes, a trend that memory repertoires did not show. Diverse VJ usage suggested most zero-insertion clonotypes were not invariant T cells. Interpretation of the results relied on cross-sectional statistical analysis and not on following the same donors.

This clonotype was seen a handful of times. The antigen remains undetermined. There are 16 residues in the CDR3. Germline V CDR1 and CDR2: SEHNR, FQNEAQ (reference sequence). V lost 5 bases, J lost 4 bases, and 8 bases stayed unmatched. MiXCR, run by TCRdb on the 5' RACE reads, gives a single entry per CDR3 protein. The table lists 500,000 to 550,000 distinct CDR3 sequences, 20% to 25% of them singletons, with about 0.5% in the top ten. In every case, the donor was a healthy Caucasian. The same sample was also used in a study of yellow fever vaccine responses in identical twins.

The rearrangement links TRBV7-9 to TRBJ2-1; 10 positions match TRBD2. The origin of this receptor is a woman aged 18-30 years in good health. Specimen: CD4+ T cells sorted from blood. This chain's CDR3 is CASSIRAGGIYNEQFF. The CDR3 bases are TGTGCCAGCAGCATCAGAGCGGGAGGGATTTACAATGAGCAGTTCTTC. The entire variable domain, with the rest obtained from reference TRBV7-9 and TRBJ2-1, is as follows: DTGVSQNPRHKITKRGQNVTFRCDPISEHNRLYWYRQTLGQGPEFLTYFQNEAQLEKSRLLSDRFSAERPKGSFSTLEIQRTEQGDSAMYLCASSIRAGGIYNEQFFGPGTRLTVL.